These 8 T cell receptor beta chains were sequenced from one sample in a study of beta chain features in type 1 diabetes. The entirety of the isolated RNA underwent reverse transcription, so expressed TCRB transcripts were sequenced. Assay used: immunoSEQ multiplex PCR; TCRdb lists only in-frame clones, some missing. The data hold approximately 170,000 clones, with roughly 9.1% observed a single time. The sequencing sample was made of central memory CD4+ T cells from blood. These receptor sequences come from a woman under 30 in good health.

The V gene is TRBV7-8, the J gene TRBJ2-7, with D perhaps matching TRBD2 (6 bases). CDR3 length: 17 residues. Germline V CDR1 and CDR2: SGHVS, FQNEAQ. The V end was cut by 5 bases, the J end by 4 bases, with 24 bases between. The CDR3 is CASSPVGGGSPGYEQYF. CDR3 nucleotide sequence: TGTGCCAGCAGCCCCGTCGGGGGAGGCTCGCCGGGGTACGAGCAGTACTTC.

The V and J genes are TRBV7-2 and TRBJ1-1; 9 bases match TRBD1. Germline V gives CDR1 SGHTA, CDR2 FQGNSA. The J segment lost 5 bases and the V segment lost 6 bases, leaving 7 bases of the junction unmatched. This CDR3 is 14 amino acids long. The CDR3 loop is CASSTNRGQTEAFF. The CDR3, as DNA: TGTGCCAGCAGTACGAACAGGGGGCAAACTGAAGCTTTCTTT.

There are a few counts of this clone. This rearrangement joins TRBV11-3 to TRBJ2-2, with D perhaps matching TRBD2 (6 bases). The germline V gene encodes CDR1 SGHNT and CDR2 YENEEA. V was cut by 5 bases and J by 0 bases, with 16 bases left in between. This CDR3 contains 17 residues. The CDR3 loop reads CASSRQLSGTNTGELFF. CDR3 in DNA: TGTGCCAGCAGCCGACAACTTAGCGGTACGAACACCGGGGAGCTGTTTTTT.

Only a few counts were recorded for this clone. The chain couples TRBV6-5 to TRBJ2-7, with D uncertain. V lost 5 bases, J lost 1 base, and 15 bases lay in between. This CDR3 comprises 15 residues. Germline V gene lookup returns CDR1 MNHEY and CDR2 SVGAGI. The CDR3 is CASSKHLDGSYEQYF. CDR3 coding DNA: TGTGCCAGCAGTAAGCATCTCGACGGGTCCTACGAGCAGTACTTC.

This clone was detected a few times. This chain connects TRBV5-5 to TRBJ2-6, with D perhaps TRBD1 (6 bases). Trimming cost V 4 bases and J 2 bases, with 10 bases left between them. Germline values: CDR1 SGHKS, CDR2 YYEKEE (reference sequence). CDR3 length: 15 amino acids. In DNA, the CDR3 is TGTGCCAGCAGCAGCAGGGGAACTGGGGCCAACGTCCTGACTTTC. Protein sequence: CASSSRGTGANVLTF.

This clone came up many times. This chain joins TRBV30 and TRBJ1-1; D not resolved. This CDR3 contains 13 residues. V was pared by 5 bases and J by 0 bases, with 10 bases between. Germline CDR1 reads GTSNPN; CDR2 reads SVGIG (reference sequence). CDR3 sequence reads: CAWVGAVNTEAFF. The CDR3 DNA is TGTGCCTGGGTTGGAGCGGTGAACACTGAAGCTTTCTTT.

The V and J genes are TRBV6-5 and TRBJ2-6; possibly TRBD1 for D (5 bases). From germline, CDR1 is MNHEY and CDR2 SVGAGI. The CDR3 has 15 residues. V was clipped by 0 bases and J by 4 bases, with 7 bases between them. As DNA, the CDR3 is TGTGCCAGCAGTTACTCAGGGGCGGGGGCCAACGTCCTGACTTTC. This sequence encodes CASSYSGAGANVLTF.

In DNA, the CDR3 is TGCGCCAGCAGCTTAATGACTAGCGGAAACTACGAGCAGTACTTC. Translated: CASSLMTSGNYEQYF. The chain employs TRBV5-1 and TRBJ2-5; 9 nucleotides line up with TRBD2. TRBJ2-7 explains the end of the DNA better; the J call may be wrong. The CDR3 is 15 amino acids. Germline V lookup: CDR1 SGHRS, CDR2 YFSETQ.